This TCR beta chain was sequenced during a study of T cells after yellow fever vaccination. About the research overall: Tscm, CM, EM and EMRA memory subsets were sorted by CD3, CD45RA, CCR7 and CD95.

TCRdb reprocessed the 5' RACE reads with MiXCR, giving one entry per CDR3 protein. Of 25,000 to 30,000 distinct CDR3 sequences in the sample, 4% to 5% were seen once. Study-level points and caveats: Reappearance after the booster was observed for most primary-vaccination clones (roughly 97% CD4, more than 70% CD8).

This clonotype appeared many times. The TCR originated in a man aged 18-30 years who received the YFV17D yellow fever vaccine. Sequences were derived from PBMCs, either bulk or a sorted T-cell subset (CD4+, CD8+, memory, or dextramer-sorted; not recorded which), sampled on the day of the yellow fever booster vaccination.

As DNA, the CDR3 is TGTGCCAGCAGCTTAAGATCGTTAGCGGGGGGACTCTCCTACAATGAGCAGTTCTTC. Amino acid sequence: CASSLRSLAGGLSYNEQFF. V is TRBV7-3 and J is TRBJ2-1; 10 positions match TRBD2. Germline trimming cut 1 base from V and 0 bases from J; bases unmatched to any gene: 9. CDR3 size: 19 residues. Germline CDR1 is SGHTA and CDR2 is FQGTGA.